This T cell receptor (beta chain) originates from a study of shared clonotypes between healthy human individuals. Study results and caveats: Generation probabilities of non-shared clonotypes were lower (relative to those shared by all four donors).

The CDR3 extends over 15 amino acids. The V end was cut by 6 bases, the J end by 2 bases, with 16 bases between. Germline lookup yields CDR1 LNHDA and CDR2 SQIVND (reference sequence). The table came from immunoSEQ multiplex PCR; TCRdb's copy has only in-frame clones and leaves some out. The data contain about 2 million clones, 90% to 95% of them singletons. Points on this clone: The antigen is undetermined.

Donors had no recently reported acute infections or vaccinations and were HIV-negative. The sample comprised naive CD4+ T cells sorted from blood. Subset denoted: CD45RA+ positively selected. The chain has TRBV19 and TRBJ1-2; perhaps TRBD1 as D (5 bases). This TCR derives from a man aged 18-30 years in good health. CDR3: CASSSTGRWNYGYTF. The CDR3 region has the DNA TGTGCCAGTAGCTCTACAGGTAGATGGAACTATGGCTACACCTTC.